The T cell receptor beta chain described here comes from a study of blood T cell repertoires in COVID-19. Background on the study: Acute and convalescent COVID-19 specimens originated in the United States, Italy and Spain. Nucleic acid was either cDNA or gDNA, and it came from T cells, B-cell-depleted T cells, or PBMCs.

In the study's own analysis: Amplification of reference gene primers provided the estimated nucleated cell counts. Sequenced by immunoSEQ multiplex PCR; TCRdb stores in-frame clones only, minus some. V, J and clone size derive from that table, while D and trimming were established from the DNA sequence. The sample lists 100,000 to 120,000 clones, roughly 85% occurring once. Germline V gives CDR1 MNHEY, CDR2 SVGAGI. This CDR3 is built from 14 residues. The V end was cut by 6 bases, the J end by 4 bases, with 13 bases between. V usage is TRBV6-5 and J usage is TRBJ2-1; no clear D. This clonotype was obtained from a human donor in a cohort sampled during active COVID-19. The sequenced material came from peripheral blood. The CDR3 DNA follows: TGTGCCAGCAGCGACGTATCGGGTTACAATGAGCAGTTCTTC. Its protein product is CASSDVSGYNEQFF.